This T cell receptor (beta chain) comes out of a study of blood T cell repertoires in COVID-19. Per the germline V gene, CDR1 is SGHVS and CDR2 is FNYEAQ. This CDR3 is built from 19 residues. V gave up 2 bases and J gave up 2 bases, with 22 bases separating them. Sequencing used immunoSEQ multiplex PCR; TCRdb keeps in-frame clones, though not all of them. The sample comprises 270,000 or so clones, more than 75% of which are singletons, and over 2.5% rests with the top ten. The sequence derives from a woman under 30 who had recovered from COVID-19. The chain uses TRBV7-6 and TRBJ2-1; D is possibly TRBD2 (6 bases). Sample: PBMCs or T cells enriched from blood (not recorded which). The CDR3 spells CASSLYGVAPGTPYNEQFF. CDR3 coding DNA: TGTGCCAGCAGCTTATATGGGGTGGCCCCCGGGACTCCCTACAATGAGCAGTTCTTC.